This is a list of T cell receptor beta chains from one sample in a study of blood T cell repertoires in COVID-19. Some clones are missing from TCRdb's copy, which holds only in-frame ones; the method was immunoSEQ multiplex PCR. The data contain roughly 220,000 clones, roughly 80% of them singletons. The sequencing input was PBMCs or T cells enriched from blood (not recorded which). Receptors originate from a woman aged 40 to 50 with acute COVID-19. The CDR3 runs from the conserved cysteine through the conserved F or W. A D gene is named only where the DNA matches it firmly. Size is omitted from some rows. Given values are once, few, many or a class for expanded clones.

clone_size: .
v_call: TRBV11-1
d_call: .
j_call: TRBJ2-2
cdr3_aa: CASSLAGGDTGELFF
cdr3_nt: TGTGCCAGCAGCTTAGCGGGGGGAGACACCGGGGAGCTGTTTTTT

clone_size: .
v_call: TRBV5-1
d_call: TRBD1
j_call: TRBJ2-5
cdr3_aa: CASSLSGGLGQETQYF
cdr3_nt: TGCGCCAGCAGCTTGTCAGGGGGCCTTGGACAAGAGACCCAGTACTTC

clone_size: .
v_call: TRBV20-1
d_call: .
j_call: TRBJ1-5
cdr3_aa: CSASYDRAEGPQHF
cdr3_nt: TGCAGTGCTAGTTATGACCGGGCCGAGGGGCCCCAGCATTTT

clone_size: .
v_call: TRBV5-4
d_call: TRBD2
j_call: TRBJ2-7
cdr3_aa: CASSLPLSGGTYEQYF
cdr3_nt: TGTGCCAGCAGCTTGCCTTTGAGCGGGGGCACCTACGAGCAGTACTTC

clone_size: .
v_call: TRBV24-1
d_call: TRBD1
j_call: TRBJ1-2
cdr3_aa: CATSETGSGGYTF
cdr3_nt: TGTGCCACCAGTGAGACAGGGTCCGGTGGCTACACCTTC

clone_size: once
v_call: TRBV27
d_call: TRBD2
j_call: TRBJ2-3
cdr3_aa: CASSLWASGRTDTQYF
cdr3_nt: TGTGCCAGCAGTTTATGGGCCAGCGGGAGGACAGATACGCAGTATTTT

clone_size: once
v_call: TRBV28
d_call: .
j_call: TRBJ1-3
cdr3_aa: CASSPLGGSGNTIYF
cdr3_nt: TGTGCCAGCAGTCCCCTCGGAGGTTCTGGAAACACCATATATTTT

clone_size: few
v_call: TRBV5-1
d_call: TRBD2
j_call: TRBJ2-1
cdr3_aa: CASSSGLEFNEQFF
cdr3_nt: TGCGCCAGCAGCTCTGGACTAGAATTCAATGAGCAGTTCTTC

clone_size: .
v_call: TRBV6-1
d_call: .
j_call: TRBJ1-1
cdr3_aa: CASSEQNTEAFF
cdr3_nt: TGTGCCAGCAGTGAACAAAACACTGAAGCTTTCTTT

clone_size: few
v_call: TRBV10-3
d_call: .
j_call: TRBJ1-2
cdr3_aa: CAISESQGGYTF
cdr3_nt: TGTGCCATCAGTGAGTCGCAGGGTGGCTACACCTTC

clone_size: .
v_call: TRBV19
d_call: .
j_call: TRBJ1-1
cdr3_aa: CASTKGWDQGEAFF
cdr3_nt: TGTGCCAGTACCAAGGGGTGGGATCAGGGTGAAGCTTTCTTT

clone_size: .
v_call: TRBV27
d_call: TRBD2
j_call: TRBJ2-1
cdr3_aa: CASSAESSGKDEQFF
cdr3_nt: TGTGCCAGCAGTGCGGAGTCTAGCGGGAAAGATGAGCAGTTCTTC

clone_size: .
v_call: TRBV28
d_call: .
j_call: TRBJ1-3
cdr3_aa: CASFQRGSGNTIYF
cdr3_nt: TGTGCCAGCTTCCAGCGGGGTTCTGGAAACACCATATATTTT

clone_size: .
v_call: TRBV29-1
d_call: .
j_call: TRBJ1-2
cdr3_aa: CSAEILRGDGYTF
cdr3_nt: TGCAGCGCAGAGATTCTCCGCGGGGATGGCTACACCTTC

clone_size: .
v_call: TRBV18
d_call: .
j_call: TRBJ1-1
cdr3_aa: CASSPRVPAGMNTEAFF
cdr3_nt: TGTGCCAGCTCACCACGGGTCCCAGCAGGGATGAACACTGAAGCTTTCTTT

clone_size: .
v_call: TRBV28
d_call: .
j_call: TRBJ1-1
cdr3_aa: CASSPPAGLRAFF
cdr3_nt: TGTGCCAGCAGTCCCCCGGCAGGGTTGAGAGCTTTCTTT

clone_size: .
v_call: TRBV2
d_call: TRBD1
j_call: TRBJ1-4
cdr3_aa: CAKQGAYSEEKLFF
cdr3_nt: TGTGCCAAACAGGGGGCCTACTCGGAGGAAAAACTGTTTTTT

clone_size: .
v_call: TRBV2
d_call: TRBD1
j_call: TRBJ2-1
cdr3_aa: CASSETGKGEQFF
cdr3_nt: TGTGCCAGCAGTGAGACAGGGAAGGGTGAGCAGTTCTTC

clone_size: once
v_call: TRBV28
d_call: .
j_call: TRBJ2-3
cdr3_aa: CASRETKRVLPDTQYF
cdr3_nt: TGTGCCAGCCGGGAGACTAAAAGGGTCCTCCCAGATACGCAGTATTTT

clone_size: .
v_call: TRBV7-9
d_call: .
j_call: TRBJ1-1
cdr3_aa: CASSSDGGARAFF
cdr3_nt: TGTGCCAGCAGCTCCGACGGAGGGGCAAGGGCTTTCTTT

clone_size: .
v_call: TRBV2
d_call: .
j_call: TRBJ2-1
cdr3_aa: CASRADSLGEQFF
cdr3_nt: TGTGCCAGCAGGGCTGACAGTTTGGGTGAGCAGTTCTTC

clone_size: .
v_call: TRBV3-1/TRBV3-2
d_call: .
j_call: TRBJ1-1
cdr3_aa: CASSLRNTEAFF
cdr3_nt: TGTGCCAGCAGCCTCAGGAACACTGAAGCTTTCTTT

clone_size: .
v_call: TRBV19
d_call: TRBD1
j_call: TRBJ2-1
cdr3_aa: CASQMGDRGYNEQFF
cdr3_nt: TGTGCCAGCCAGATGGGAGACAGGGGCTACAATGAGCAGTTCTTC

clone_size: .
v_call: TRBV12-5
d_call: .
j_call: TRBJ1-2
cdr3_aa: CASGPRTGRNYGYTF
cdr3_nt: TGTGCTAGTGGTCCCCGTACCGGGAGAAACTATGGCTACACCTTC

clone_size: .
v_call: TRBV29-1
d_call: TRBD1
j_call: TRBJ2-1
cdr3_aa: CSVRPDRGNNEQFF
cdr3_nt: TGCAGCGTTAGACCGGACAGGGGAAACAATGAGCAGTTCTTC

clone_size: .
v_call: TRBV5-1
d_call: .
j_call: TRBJ1-6
cdr3_aa: CASKTNSYNSPLHF
cdr3_nt: TGCGCCAGCAAGACAAACTCCTATAATTCACCCCTCCACTTT

clone_size: .
v_call: TRBV7-8
d_call: .
j_call: TRBJ1-4
cdr3_aa: CASSAGRGLGNEKLFF
cdr3_nt: TGTGCCAGCAGCGCCGGACGGGGATTGGGGAATGAAAAACTGTTTTTT

clone_size: .
v_call: TRBV30
d_call: .
j_call: TRBJ1-1
cdr3_aa: CAWSDRAFF
cdr3_nt: TGTGCCTGGAGTGACAGGGCTTTCTTT

clone_size: .
v_call: TRBV10-3
d_call: .
j_call: TRBJ1-6
cdr3_aa: CAIQGTTSGSPLHF
cdr3_nt: TGTGCCATCCAGGGGACAACGAGTGGGTCACCCCTCCACTTT

clone_size: .
v_call: TRBV7-9
d_call: TRBD2
j_call: TRBJ2-5
cdr3_aa: CASSPGLAGGRETQYF
cdr3_nt: TGTGCCAGCAGCCCTGGACTAGCGGGAGGGCGAGAGACCCAGTACTTC

clone_size: .
v_call: TRBV6-6
d_call: TRBD1
j_call: TRBJ1-5
cdr3_aa: CASSGQGVDQPQHF
cdr3_nt: TGTGCCAGCAGTGGACAGGGCGTAGATCAGCCCCAGCATTTT

clone_size: .
v_call: TRBV9
d_call: .
j_call: TRBJ2-5
cdr3_aa: CASSVGQGETQYF
cdr3_nt: TGTGCCAGCAGCGTAGGACAAGGAGAGACCCAGTACTTC

clone_size: .
v_call: TRBV5-1
d_call: TRBD2
j_call: TRBJ2-2
cdr3_aa: CASRPGTSVNTGELFF
cdr3_nt: TGCGCCAGCAGGCCCGGGACTAGCGTGAACACCGGGGAGCTGTTTTTT

clone_size: .
v_call: TRBV28
d_call: .
j_call: TRBJ2-2
cdr3_aa: CASSFWLTGELFF
cdr3_nt: TGTGCCAGCAGTTTTTGGCTCACCGGGGAGCTGTTTTTT

clone_size: .
v_call: TRBV29-1
d_call: TRBD2
j_call: TRBJ2-1
cdr3_aa: CSVNPGLGRNEQFF
cdr3_nt: TGCAGCGTCAACCCGGGACTAGGGAGAAATGAGCAGTTCTTC

clone_size: .
v_call: TRBV4-3
d_call: TRBD2
j_call: TRBJ2-5
cdr3_aa: CASSQVELGGRGETQYF
cdr3_nt: TGCGCCAGCAGCCAAGTCGAACTGGGGGGGAGAGGAGAGACCCAGTACTTC

clone_size: .
v_call: TRBV15
d_call: TRBD2
j_call: TRBJ2-2
cdr3_aa: CATGGGTNTGELFF
cdr3_nt: TGTGCCACCGGCGGGGGGACGAACACCGGGGAGCTGTTTTTT

clone_size: .
v_call: TRBV2
d_call: TRBD2
j_call: TRBJ2-2
cdr3_aa: CASRRRTSGSTGELFF
cdr3_nt: TGTGCCAGCAGGAGGAGGACTAGCGGGAGTACCGGGGAGCTGTTTTTT

clone_size: .
v_call: TRBV2
d_call: TRBD1
j_call: TRBJ1-2
cdr3_aa: CASSEAGTGYGYTF
cdr3_nt: TGTGCCAGCAGTGAAGCCGGGACAGGGTATGGCTACACCTTC

clone_size: .
v_call: TRBV28
d_call: TRBD1
j_call: TRBJ2-7
cdr3_aa: CASRGIHGQAYEQYF
cdr3_nt: TGTGCCAGCAGGGGGATACACGGACAGGCCTACGAGCAGTACTTC

clone_size: .
v_call: TRBV19
d_call: .
j_call: TRBJ2-3
cdr3_aa: CASSIRGKQYF
cdr3_nt: TGTGCCAGTAGTATCCGAGGGAAACAGTATTTT

clone_size: .
v_call: TRBV19
d_call: .
j_call: TRBJ1-6
cdr3_aa: CASSTGDTSPLHF
cdr3_nt: TGTGCCAGCAGTACAGGTGATACTTCACCCCTCCACTTT

clone_size: few
v_call: TRBV30
d_call: TRBD1
j_call: TRBJ2-1
cdr3_aa: CAGETRGRVNEQFF
cdr3_nt: TGTGCCGGGGAAACCAGGGGGCGGGTCAATGAGCAGTTCTTC

clone_size: .
v_call: TRBV6-5
d_call: .
j_call: TRBJ2-4
cdr3_aa: CASSSSQAKNIQYF
cdr3_nt: TGTGCCAGCTCTTCTTCGCAGGCCAAAAACATTCAGTACTTC

clone_size: .
v_call: TRBV19
d_call: TRBD1
j_call: TRBJ2-7
cdr3_aa: CASSSPAGQGFYEQYF
cdr3_nt: TGTGCCAGTAGTTCACCAGCGGGACAGGGCTTCTACGAGCAGTACTTC

clone_size: few
v_call: TRBV19
d_call: .
j_call: TRBJ2-5
cdr3_aa: CASSINQLETQYF
cdr3_nt: TGTGCCAGTAGTATAAACCAGTTAGAGACCCAGTACTTC

clone_size: .
v_call: TRBV10-3
d_call: .
j_call: TRBJ1-1
cdr3_aa: CAISAGQNTEAFF
cdr3_nt: TGTGCCATCAGTGCGGGACAGAACACTGAAGCTTTCTTT

clone_size: .
v_call: TRBV30
d_call: .
j_call: TRBJ1-1
cdr3_aa: CAWSPGGPRGEAFF
cdr3_nt: TGTGCCTGGAGTCCTGGTGGGCCAAGGGGAGAAGCTTTCTTT

clone_size: .
v_call: TRBV27
d_call: TRBD1
j_call: TRBJ1-2
cdr3_aa: CASSSTGVSGYTF
cdr3_nt: TGTGCCAGCAGTAGTACAGGGGTGAGCGGCTACACCTTC

clone_size: .
v_call: TRBV3-1/TRBV3-2
d_call: TRBD1
j_call: TRBJ1-1
cdr3_aa: CASSQSLGRGRAPEAFF
cdr3_nt: TGTGCCAGCAGCCAATCTCTCGGCAGGGGGCGAGCGCCTGAAGCTTTCTTT

clone_size: .
v_call: TRBV3-1/TRBV3-2
d_call: TRBD2
j_call: TRBJ2-5
cdr3_aa: CASSQDYGLDLETQYF
cdr3_nt: TGTGCCAGCAGCCAAGATTACGGACTAGACTTAGAGACCCAGTACTTC

clone_size: once
v_call: TRBV5-6
d_call: TRBD2
j_call: TRBJ2-3
cdr3_aa: CASSVIGTTITDTQYF
cdr3_nt: TGTGCCAGCAGCGTGATCGGGACTACTATCACAGATACGCAGTATTTT

clone_size: .
v_call: TRBV10-3
d_call: TRBD2
j_call: TRBJ2-7
cdr3_aa: CAISESSGGTLEQYF
cdr3_nt: TGTGCCATCAGTGAGTCGAGCGGGGGGACTCTAGAGCAGTACTTC

clone_size: .
v_call: TRBV6-1
d_call: .
j_call: TRBJ2-1
cdr3_aa: CASSDRSGKQFF
cdr3_nt: TGTGCCAGCAGTGATCGTAGCGGCAAGCAGTTCTTC

clone_size: .
v_call: TRBV27
d_call: .
j_call: TRBJ1-1
cdr3_aa: CASSFEGAMNTEAFF
cdr3_nt: TGTGCCAGCAGTTTTGAGGGCGCCATGAACACTGAAGCTTTCTTT

clone_size: .
v_call: TRBV15
d_call: .
j_call: TRBJ1-5
cdr3_aa: CATSRDQTGNQPQHF
cdr3_nt: TGTGCCACCAGCAGAGACCAAACAGGTAATCAGCCCCAGCATTTT

clone_size: .
v_call: TRBV27
d_call: TRBD1
j_call: TRBJ1-1
cdr3_aa: CASSQGTGGASEVAFF
cdr3_nt: TGTGCCAGCAGTCAAGGGACAGGGGGCGCCTCTGAAGTAGCTTTCTTT

clone_size: .
v_call: TRBV28
d_call: TRBD2
j_call: TRBJ2-3
cdr3_aa: CAWTSGTDTQYF
cdr3_nt: TGTGCTTGGACTAGCGGCACAGATACGCAGTATTTT